A selection of T cell receptor beta chains follows, all from one sample in a study of shared clonotypes between healthy human individuals. Here immunoSEQ multiplex PCR was the method, and the copy in TCRdb shows in-frame clones only, minus some. The sample includes 1.4 million or so clones, approximately 98.5% of them seen just once. What was sequenced was naive CD4+ T cells sorted from blood. The origin of the receptors is a man aged 25 to 45 in good health. CDR3s leave out the opening cysteine and the closing phenylalanine or tryptophan. Clone size is stated in some rows and not others, as once, few, many or a class when expanded.

clone_size j_call cdr3_length v_call cdr3_aa
- TRBJ2-5 12 TRBV6-5 ASRLIPTGETQY
once TRBJ2-5 12 TRBV2 ASSEGSGRETQY
- TRBJ2-1 15 TRBV19 ASSPRARLADYNEQF
once TRBJ2-7 13 TRBV4-1 ASSQDGTSSYEQY
- TRBJ2-7 13 TRBV9 ASSVDPYVSGEQY
- TRBJ2-7 12 TRBV10-2 ASSPGQGHYEQY
- TRBJ1-2 13 TRBV6-5 ASRQKPGTNNGYT
- TRBJ2-7 14 TRBV5-1 ASSLIPGQASYEQY
- TRBJ2-3 14 TRBV4-3 ASSQERAAYTDTQY
- TRBJ2-7 13 TRBV2 ASTEGYPASDEQY
once TRBJ2-1 12 TRBV19 ASSSLGRTNEQF
- TRBJ1-3 13 TRBV9 ASSVGGVAGNTIY
once TRBJ2-1 13 TRBV28 ASKAGTYSYNEQF
- TRBJ2-5 13 TRBV11-2 ASSLFQGVQETQY